These T cell receptor beta chains were read from a single sample in a study of T-cell memory formation after mild COVID-19. TCRdb processed the 5' RACE reads anew with MiXCR; each CDR3 protein has one entry. The sample carries 550,000 to 700,000 distinct CDR3 sequences, about a sixth recorded once. The specimen was PBMCs or a T cell subset sorted from them (not recorded which). Source of these receptors: an adult woman who had mild COVID-19 (a few samples of this study predate the infection). Cell type and time point are not known. Each CDR3 is given with its conserved first and last residue. Each record gives: J gene, CDR3 length, D gene, V gene, clone size, CDR3 DNA, CDR3 protein. D genes are given only for firm matches. Some rows have no size entry. The others give once, few or many, or a class for an expanded clone.

j_call: TRBJ1-4; cdr3_length: 15; d_call: TRBD1; v_call: TRBV6-5; clone_size: few; cdr3_nt: TGTGCCAGCAGTGCGGGACAGGGTTCTAATGAAAAACTGTTTTTT; cdr3_aa: CASSAGQGSNEKLFF
j_call: TRBJ2-7; cdr3_length: 15; d_call: TRBD1; v_call: TRBV4-1; clone_size: few; cdr3_nt: TGCGCCAGCAGCCAAGTCCAAGGGACAGGGGACGAGCAGTACTTC; cdr3_aa: CASSQVQGTGDEQYF
j_call: TRBJ2-1; cdr3_length: 12; d_call: NA; v_call: TRBV5-1; clone_size: NA; cdr3_nt: TGCGCCAGCAGCGCCTACGACAATGAGCAGTTCTTC; cdr3_aa: CASSAYDNEQFF
j_call: TRBJ2-7; cdr3_length: 13; d_call: NA; v_call: TRBV12-3/TRBV12-4; clone_size: few; cdr3_nt: TGTGCCAGCATCCTAGGGGTCCGGGGCGAGCAGTACTTC; cdr3_aa: CASILGVRGEQYF
j_call: TRBJ1-1; cdr3_length: 14; d_call: NA; v_call: TRBV7-2; clone_size: few; cdr3_nt: TGTGCCAGCAGCTTAGGTCAGGGAGTCTCTGAAGCTTTCTTT; cdr3_aa: CASSLGQGVSEAFF
j_call: TRBJ2-7; cdr3_length: 15; d_call: TRBD1; v_call: TRBV5-1; clone_size: NA; cdr3_nt: TGCGCCAGCAGCCGGTCCGGGACAGGGGGTTACGAGCAGTACTTC; cdr3_aa: CASSRSGTGGYEQYF
j_call: TRBJ2-1; cdr3_length: 19; d_call: TRBD2; v_call: TRBV7-6; clone_size: few; cdr3_nt: TGTGCCAGCAGCTTAGTTCCTAGCGGGGGCCTTAGCTCCTACAATGAGCAGTTCTTC; cdr3_aa: CASSLVPSGGLSSYNEQFF
j_call: TRBJ2-5; cdr3_length: 12; d_call: NA; v_call: TRBV20-1; clone_size: many; cdr3_nt: TGCAGTGCTTTGGCAGGCCAAGAGACCCAGTACTTC; cdr3_aa: CSALAGQETQYF
j_call: TRBJ2-1; cdr3_length: 18; d_call: NA; v_call: TRBV18; clone_size: NA; cdr3_nt: TGTGCCAGCTCAGAGAGGGCCGAGGGTGGCAGCTCCTACAATGAGCAGTTCTTC; cdr3_aa: CASSERAEGGSSYNEQFF
j_call: TRBJ1-1; cdr3_length: 15; d_call: NA; v_call: TRBV2; clone_size: NA; cdr3_nt: TGTGCCAGCAGTGAAGGGTTCGTCCCGAACACTGAAGCTTTCTTT; cdr3_aa: CASSEGFVPNTEAFF
j_call: TRBJ1-4; cdr3_length: 16; d_call: NA; v_call: TRBV11-2; clone_size: NA; cdr3_nt: TGTGCCAGCAGCTTTGGGAAAGGCACAACTAATGAAAAACTGTTTTTT; cdr3_aa: CASSFGKGTTNEKLFF
j_call: TRBJ2-1; cdr3_length: 14; d_call: NA; v_call: TRBV9; clone_size: NA; cdr3_nt: TGTGCCAGCAGCCGTGCGGCTCTCTACAATGAGCAGTTCTTC; cdr3_aa: CASSRAALYNEQFF
j_call: TRBJ1-2; cdr3_length: 13; d_call: NA; v_call: TRBV7-9; clone_size: NA; cdr3_nt: TGTGCCAGCAGCTTACACGGGCGAAATGGCTACACCTTC; cdr3_aa: CASSLHGRNGYTF
j_call: TRBJ2-7; cdr3_length: 15; d_call: NA; v_call: TRBV5-1; clone_size: many; cdr3_nt: TGCGCCAGCAGCTTGTCCAGGGGCGGTAGCTACGAGCAGTACTTC; cdr3_aa: CASSLSRGGSYEQYF
j_call: TRBJ2-1; cdr3_length: 14; d_call: NA; v_call: TRBV29-1; clone_size: NA; cdr3_nt: TGCAGCGTTGACGCGACGGAGTTAAGCAATGAGCAGTTCTTC; cdr3_aa: CSVDATELSNEQFF
j_call: TRBJ2-3; cdr3_length: 11; d_call: NA; v_call: TRBV6-5; clone_size: many; cdr3_nt: TGTGCCAGCAGCGACTCAGATACGCAGTATTTT; cdr3_aa: CASSDSDTQYF
j_call: TRBJ2-5; cdr3_length: 19; d_call: TRBD2; v_call: TRBV7-8; clone_size: NA; cdr3_nt: TGTGCCAGCAGCTTGAGGAGGCCCAGCGGGAGGGCGAAACAAGAGACCCAGTACTTC; cdr3_aa: CASSLRRPSGRAKQETQYF
j_call: TRBJ2-1; cdr3_length: 11; d_call: NA; v_call: TRBV29-1; clone_size: NA; cdr3_nt: TGCAGCGCCCGGTCTGACGGTGAGCAGTTCTTC; cdr3_aa: CSARSDGEQFF
j_call: TRBJ1-2; cdr3_length: 14; d_call: TRBD1; v_call: TRBV7-2; clone_size: NA; cdr3_nt: TGTGCCAGCAGCTTCCGGGACAGGCGAGCCGGCTACACCTTC; cdr3_aa: CASSFRDRRAGYTF
j_call: TRBJ2-7; cdr3_length: 15; d_call: NA; v_call: TRBV11-3; clone_size: NA; cdr3_nt: TGTGCCAGCAGCCCGACGGGACACCCTTCCTACGAGCAGTACTTC; cdr3_aa: CASSPTGHPSYEQYF
j_call: TRBJ1-6; cdr3_length: 15; d_call: NA; v_call: TRBV7-9; clone_size: NA; cdr3_nt: TGTGCCAGCAGCTCCAGGGAACCAAGAGGCTCACCCCTCCACTTT; cdr3_aa: CASSSREPRGSPLHF
j_call: TRBJ2-1; cdr3_length: 15; d_call: TRBD2; v_call: TRBV19; clone_size: NA; cdr3_nt: TGTGCCAGTAGTATACTCAGCGGGGGGGCGAATGAGCAGTTCTTC; cdr3_aa: CASSILSGGANEQFF
j_call: TRBJ1-1; cdr3_length: 14; d_call: NA; v_call: TRBV20-1; clone_size: few; cdr3_nt: TGCAGTGCTAGAGAAGGACGGGGGAACACTGAAGCTTTCTTT; cdr3_aa: CSAREGRGNTEAFF
j_call: TRBJ1-2; cdr3_length: 12; d_call: NA; v_call: TRBV19; clone_size: few; cdr3_nt: TGTGCCAGTAGGTCGGCAGTCTATGGCTACACCTTC; cdr3_aa: CASRSAVYGYTF
j_call: TRBJ2-1; cdr3_length: 13; d_call: TRBD2; v_call: TRBV4-3; clone_size: NA; cdr3_nt: TGCGCCAGCAGCCGACTGGGAGGGAGAGAGCAGTTCTTC; cdr3_aa: CASSRLGGREQFF
j_call: TRBJ2-7; cdr3_length: 15; d_call: TRBD2; v_call: TRBV6-7; clone_size: few; cdr3_nt: TGTGCCAGCAGTTACCGACTAGCGGTCCCCTACGAGCAGTACTTC; cdr3_aa: CASSYRLAVPYEQYF
j_call: TRBJ2-1; cdr3_length: 15; d_call: NA; v_call: TRBV13; clone_size: NA; cdr3_nt: TGTGCCAGCACAGCGGAGTGGGGCTCCTACAATGAGCAGTTCTTC; cdr3_aa: CASTAEWGSYNEQFF
j_call: TRBJ1-1; cdr3_length: 13; d_call: NA; v_call: TRBV6-5; clone_size: NA; cdr3_nt: TGTGCCAGCAGGACGGGGGGGCTCACTGAAGCTTTCTTT; cdr3_aa: CASRTGGLTEAFF
j_call: TRBJ1-1; cdr3_length: 16; d_call: TRBD1; v_call: TRBV6-5; clone_size: NA; cdr3_nt: TGTGCCAGCAGTTACTCGGTGGGACAGGGCCGCACTGAAGCTTTCTTT; cdr3_aa: CASSYSVGQGRTEAFF
j_call: TRBJ2-1; cdr3_length: 14; d_call: NA; v_call: TRBV12-3/TRBV12-4; clone_size: NA; cdr3_nt: TGTGCCAGCCTCTCGGGGAGCTCCTACAATGAGCAGTTCTTC; cdr3_aa: CASLSGSSYNEQFF
j_call: TRBJ2-1; cdr3_length: 16; d_call: TRBD2; v_call: TRBV7-6; clone_size: NA; cdr3_nt: TGTGCCAGCACCCCTACAGGCGGGGGAACTATCAATGAGCAGTTCTTC; cdr3_aa: CASTPTGGGTINEQFF
j_call: TRBJ2-6; cdr3_length: 20; d_call: NA; v_call: TRBV6-2/TRBV6-3; clone_size: NA; cdr3_nt: TGTGCCAGCAGCCCCCTTCCGGGACTCTCCTCCGCTACCGGGGCCAACGTCCTGACTTTC; cdr3_aa: CASSPLPGLSSATGANVLTF